The text below deals with one T cell receptor (beta chain). Tumor samples were obtained before definitive surgery or chemotherapy. These data come from a study of high-grade serous ovarian cancer treatment subgroups. Sequencing used immunoSEQ multiplex PCR; TCRdb keeps in-frame clones, though not all of them. The table shows 1,200 or so clones, with around 63% occurring only once. Per the germline V gene, CDR1 is SEHNR and CDR2 is FQNEAQ (reference sequence). Trimming removed 4 bases from V and 3 bases from J, with 25 bases in between. This CDR3 is built from 19 residues. V gene TRBV7-9 combines with J gene TRBJ2-1; the D call may be TRBD1 or TRBD2 (5 bases each). The receptor was isolated from a human donor with high-grade serous ovarian cancer. Sequences were obtained from tumor tissue. The CDR3 region has the DNA TGTGCCAGCAGCTCCGCTGTGGCCTCTCGCGAGAGGGGCTACAATGAGCAGTTCTTC. This translates into CASSSAVASRERGYNEQFF. The full variable domain, completed using reference TRBV7-9 and TRBJ2-1, is DTGVSQNPRHKITKRGQNVTFRCDPISEHNRLYWYRQTLGQGPEFLTYFQNEAQLEKSRLLSDRFSAERPKGSFSTLEIQRTEQGDSAMYLCASSSAVASRERGYNEQFFGPGTRLTVL.